The T cell receptor beta chain described here comes from a study of CD8 T cells in Susac syndrome. Broader study findings: The study conceded that relatively few individuals underwent its TCR sequencing and HLA analysis.

Reverse transcription of roughly 0.5 to 1 ug RNA was carried out with random hexamers. Amplification of the TCR beta CDR3 was carried out by immunoSEQ multiplex PCR, which spanned a total of 54 Vbeta and 13 Jbeta segments. TCRdb reprocessed the immunoSEQ multiplex PCR reads via MiXCR and lists one record per CDR3 protein. The sample includes 150,000 to 200,000 distinct CDR3 sequences, 85% to 95% of them seen just once. The CDR3 runs 11 residues. Germline V CDR1 and CDR2: DFQATT, SNEGSKA (reference sequence). Trimming pared 3 bases from V and 4 bases from J, leaving 5 bases between. Of note for this clonotype: Its antigen is as yet unknown.

TCR beta from blood CD8+ and CD4+ T cells was sequenced. Sequenced sample: CD8+ T cells from PBMCs. The receptor was derived from a human donor with multiple sclerosis. The chain carries TRBV20-1 and TRBJ2-3; D gene unclear. The CDR3 here is CSASVPDTQYF. CDR3 DNA sequence: TGCAGTGCTAGCGTCCCAGATACGCAGTATTTT.